Listed below are T cell receptor beta chains from one sample, sequenced in a study of graft-versus-host responses after intestinal transplantation. Measured with immunoSEQ multiplex PCR; TCRdb has only the in-frame clones, and not every one. The table has 60,000 or so clones, more than 75% seen once. The starting material was PBMCs, obtained around 120 days after intestinal transplantation. The origin of the receptors is a human patient who received an intestinal transplant, so some T cells may come from the graft donor. Both conserved end residues are part of each CDR3. D genes are given only for firm matches. A clone size is listed for some rows: how often the clone was seen (once, few, many), or a class if it is expanded.

D gene: NA
V gene: TRBV14
clone size: NA
J gene: TRBJ1-1
CDR3 DNA: TGCGCCAGCAGCCAAGATCGGTTGGGGACTGAAGCTTTCTTT
CDR3 protein: CASSQDRLGTEAFF

D gene: NA
V gene: TRBV27
clone size: NA
J gene: TRBJ2-7
CDR3 DNA: TGTGCCAGCAGCCTCGGACAGACGAGCTCCTACGAGCAGTACTTC
CDR3 protein: CASSLGQTSSYEQYF

D gene: TRBD1
V gene: TRBV5-1
clone size: NA
J gene: TRBJ1-5
CDR3 DNA: TGCGCCAGCAGCTTGGAGGGACAGGGGAATCAGCCCCAGCATTTT
CDR3 protein: CASSLEGQGNQPQHF

D gene: NA
V gene: TRBV29-1
clone size: NA
J gene: TRBJ2-3
CDR3 DNA: TGCAGCGGTGGGGGGGGGCGAAGCACAGATACGCAGTATTTT
CDR3 protein: CSGGGGRSTDTQYF

D gene: TRBD2
V gene: TRBV4-1
clone size: NA
J gene: TRBJ2-7
CDR3 DNA: TGCGCCAGCAGCCGGGGACTAGCGGGGGGCTCTCAAACCTACGAGCAGTACTTC
CDR3 protein: CASSRGLAGGSQTYEQYF

D gene: TRBD2
V gene: TRBV19
clone size: few
J gene: TRBJ2-1
CDR3 DNA: TGTGCCAGTGCGGGACTAGCGGGAGCAGGTGATGAGCAGTTCTTC
CDR3 protein: CASAGLAGAGDEQFF

D gene: TRBD1
V gene: TRBV5-4
clone size: once
J gene: TRBJ1-2
CDR3 DNA: TGTGCCAGCAGCACCCGACAGGGCGGATATGGCTACACCTTC
CDR3 protein: CASSTRQGGYGYTF

D gene: NA
V gene: TRBV6-6
clone size: few
J gene: TRBJ1-3
CDR3 DNA: TGTGCCAGCAGTTATGCTGGAAACACCATATATTTT
CDR3 protein: CASSYAGNTIYF

D gene: NA
V gene: TRBV10-3
clone size: NA
J gene: TRBJ1-1
CDR3 DNA: TGTGCCATCAGTGAGTGGGTGAACACTGAAGCTTTCTTT
CDR3 protein: CAISEWVNTEAFF

D gene: NA
V gene: TRBV9
clone size: NA
J gene: TRBJ2-3
CDR3 DNA: TGTGCCAGCAGCACCGAGGGGGTCCCAGGGGATACGCAGTATTTT
CDR3 protein: CASSTEGVPGDTQYF

D gene: TRBD2
V gene: TRBV2
clone size: NA
J gene: TRBJ2-3
CDR3 DNA: TGTGCCAGCAGTGAAGGTTGGCTAGCGGGGGGGACAGATACGCAGTATTTT
CDR3 protein: CASSEGWLAGGTDTQYF

D gene: NA
V gene: TRBV9
clone size: NA
J gene: TRBJ2-7
CDR3 DNA: TGTGCCAGCAGCGAAGGAGGCGAGCAGTACTTC
CDR3 protein: CASSEGGEQYF

D gene: TRBD2
V gene: TRBV4-1
clone size: NA
J gene: TRBJ2-4
CDR3 DNA: TGCGCCAGCAGCCAAGAAATCTCCGGGGGGGCGAACATTCAGTACTTC
CDR3 protein: CASSQEISGGANIQYF

D gene: TRBD2
V gene: TRBV7-9
clone size: NA
J gene: TRBJ2-3
CDR3 DNA: TGTGCCAGCAGCTTAGCCAGCGGGGGAAGCACAGATACGCAGTATTTT
CDR3 protein: CASSLASGGSTDTQYF

D gene: TRBD1
V gene: TRBV28
clone size: NA
J gene: TRBJ2-3
CDR3 DNA: TGTGCCAGCAGTTTATCAATGAGGTTGGGGACAGGGGTGGCAGATACGCAGTATTTT
CDR3 protein: CASSLSMRLGTGVADTQYF

D gene: NA
V gene: TRBV28
clone size: NA
J gene: TRBJ1-5
CDR3 DNA: TGTGCCAGCAGTTTAGGGTTTGGACAGCCCCAGCATTTT
CDR3 protein: CASSLGFGQPQHF

D gene: NA
V gene: TRBV4-1
clone size: NA
J gene: TRBJ1-4
CDR3 DNA: TGCGCCAGCAGCCGTAGGGGCCTTAATGAAAAACTGTTTTTT
CDR3 protein: CASSRRGLNEKLFF

D gene: NA
V gene: TRBV6-1
clone size: few
J gene: TRBJ2-3
CDR3 DNA: TGTGCCAGCAGCCCAGGGGAATACAGCACAGATACGCAGTATTTT
CDR3 protein: CASSPGEYSTDTQYF

D gene: NA
V gene: TRBV29-1
clone size: NA
J gene: TRBJ1-1
CDR3 DNA: TGCAGCGTTGTGACATCTGGACCCACTGAAGCTTTCTTT
CDR3 protein: CSVVTSGPTEAFF

D gene: TRBD1
V gene: TRBV19
clone size: once
J gene: TRBJ1-4
CDR3 DNA: TGTGCCAGTAGAGGACAGGGGACTAATGAAAAACTGTTTTTT
CDR3 protein: CASRGQGTNEKLFF

D gene: NA
V gene: TRBV5-1
clone size: NA
J gene: TRBJ2-5
CDR3 DNA: TGCGCCAGCAGTATCGGGTGGGGCCAAGAGACCCAGTACTTC
CDR3 protein: CASSIGWGQETQYF

D gene: NA
V gene: TRBV6-1
clone size: NA
J gene: TRBJ2-7
CDR3 DNA: TGTGCCAGCAGTGCCCTTAACGAGCAGTACTTC
CDR3 protein: CASSALNEQYF

D gene: NA
V gene: TRBV11-2
clone size: NA
J gene: TRBJ2-2
CDR3 DNA: TGTGCCAGCAGCTTGATTACGACCGGGGAGCTGTTTTTT
CDR3 protein: CASSLITTGELFF

D gene: NA
V gene: TRBV5-6
clone size: NA
J gene: TRBJ2-5
CDR3 DNA: TGTGCCAGCAGCTTTTCCGGGGGCGTTGAGACCCAGTACTTC
CDR3 protein: CASSFSGGVETQYF

D gene: TRBD1
V gene: TRBV4-1
clone size: NA
J gene: TRBJ2-7
CDR3 DNA: TGCGCCAGCAGCCAGACGGGACAGTGGCAGCAGTACTTC
CDR3 protein: CASSQTGQWQQYF

D gene: TRBD2
V gene: TRBV7-2
clone size: NA
J gene: TRBJ2-1
CDR3 DNA: TGTGCCAGCAGCTTAGGACTAGCGCGATACAATGAGCAGTTCTTC
CDR3 protein: CASSLGLARYNEQFF

D gene: NA
V gene: TRBV28
clone size: once
J gene: TRBJ2-1
CDR3 DNA: TGTGCCAGCAGTAGTCAAGGGGCCCTTACCGCGACACAATATGAGCAGTTCTTC
CDR3 protein: CASSSQGALTATQYEQFF

D gene: NA
V gene: TRBV28
clone size: once
J gene: TRBJ2-7
CDR3 DNA: TGTGCCAGCAGCGACCAGGGTTACGAGCAGTACTTC
CDR3 protein: CASSDQGYEQYF

D gene: TRBD1
V gene: TRBV19
clone size: NA
J gene: TRBJ2-1
CDR3 DNA: TGTGCCAGTAATGGGGACAGCCCCTACAATGAGCAGTTCTTC
CDR3 protein: CASNGDSPYNEQFF

D gene: NA
V gene: TRBV19
clone size: NA
J gene: TRBJ2-7
CDR3 DNA: TGTGCCAGTAGTGCCGGACAATCCTACGAGCAGTACTTC
CDR3 protein: CASSAGQSYEQYF

D gene: NA
V gene: TRBV5-5
clone size: NA
J gene: TRBJ2-3
CDR3 DNA: TGTGCCAGCAGCTTGGCCTGGGTGACGCCCATTGGAACAGATACGCAGTATTTT
CDR3 protein: CASSLAWVTPIGTDTQYF

D gene: NA
V gene: TRBV27
clone size: NA
J gene: TRBJ2-7
CDR3 DNA: TGTGCCAGCAGTCTATCGGGTGGAGGAATCTACGAGCAGTACTTC
CDR3 protein: CASSLSGGGIYEQYF

D gene: TRBD2
V gene: TRBV20-1
clone size: NA
J gene: TRBJ2-7
CDR3 DNA: TGCAGTGCCCCCCTAGCGGACGAGCAGTACTTC
CDR3 protein: CSAPLADEQYF

D gene: TRBD1
V gene: TRBV4-1
clone size: NA
J gene: TRBJ2-5
CDR3 DNA: TGCGCCAGCAGCCAAGTAGTGCAGGGGGTGACCCAGTACTTC
CDR3 protein: CASSQVVQGVTQYF

D gene: TRBD1
V gene: TRBV30
clone size: NA
J gene: TRBJ2-5
CDR3 DNA: TGTGCCTGGGGGAAAGGGACAGGGGGCGCGGAGACCCAGTACTTC
CDR3 protein: CAWGKGTGGAETQYF

D gene: TRBD1
V gene: TRBV28
clone size: NA
J gene: TRBJ2-5
CDR3 DNA: TGTGCCAGCGGAACGACGGGACAGGCTGGTGAGACCCAGTACTTC
CDR3 protein: CASGTTGQAGETQYF

D gene: NA
V gene: TRBV9
clone size: NA
J gene: TRBJ1-3
CDR3 DNA: TGTGCCAGCAGCGTTTCAGCGGACTCTGGAAACACCATATATTTT
CDR3 protein: CASSVSADSGNTIYF

D gene: TRBD1
V gene: TRBV5-1
clone size: NA
J gene: TRBJ1-1
CDR3 DNA: TGCGCCAGCAGCTTTTCACAGGGGGCCGGTAACACTGAAGCTTTCTTT
CDR3 protein: CASSFSQGAGNTEAFF